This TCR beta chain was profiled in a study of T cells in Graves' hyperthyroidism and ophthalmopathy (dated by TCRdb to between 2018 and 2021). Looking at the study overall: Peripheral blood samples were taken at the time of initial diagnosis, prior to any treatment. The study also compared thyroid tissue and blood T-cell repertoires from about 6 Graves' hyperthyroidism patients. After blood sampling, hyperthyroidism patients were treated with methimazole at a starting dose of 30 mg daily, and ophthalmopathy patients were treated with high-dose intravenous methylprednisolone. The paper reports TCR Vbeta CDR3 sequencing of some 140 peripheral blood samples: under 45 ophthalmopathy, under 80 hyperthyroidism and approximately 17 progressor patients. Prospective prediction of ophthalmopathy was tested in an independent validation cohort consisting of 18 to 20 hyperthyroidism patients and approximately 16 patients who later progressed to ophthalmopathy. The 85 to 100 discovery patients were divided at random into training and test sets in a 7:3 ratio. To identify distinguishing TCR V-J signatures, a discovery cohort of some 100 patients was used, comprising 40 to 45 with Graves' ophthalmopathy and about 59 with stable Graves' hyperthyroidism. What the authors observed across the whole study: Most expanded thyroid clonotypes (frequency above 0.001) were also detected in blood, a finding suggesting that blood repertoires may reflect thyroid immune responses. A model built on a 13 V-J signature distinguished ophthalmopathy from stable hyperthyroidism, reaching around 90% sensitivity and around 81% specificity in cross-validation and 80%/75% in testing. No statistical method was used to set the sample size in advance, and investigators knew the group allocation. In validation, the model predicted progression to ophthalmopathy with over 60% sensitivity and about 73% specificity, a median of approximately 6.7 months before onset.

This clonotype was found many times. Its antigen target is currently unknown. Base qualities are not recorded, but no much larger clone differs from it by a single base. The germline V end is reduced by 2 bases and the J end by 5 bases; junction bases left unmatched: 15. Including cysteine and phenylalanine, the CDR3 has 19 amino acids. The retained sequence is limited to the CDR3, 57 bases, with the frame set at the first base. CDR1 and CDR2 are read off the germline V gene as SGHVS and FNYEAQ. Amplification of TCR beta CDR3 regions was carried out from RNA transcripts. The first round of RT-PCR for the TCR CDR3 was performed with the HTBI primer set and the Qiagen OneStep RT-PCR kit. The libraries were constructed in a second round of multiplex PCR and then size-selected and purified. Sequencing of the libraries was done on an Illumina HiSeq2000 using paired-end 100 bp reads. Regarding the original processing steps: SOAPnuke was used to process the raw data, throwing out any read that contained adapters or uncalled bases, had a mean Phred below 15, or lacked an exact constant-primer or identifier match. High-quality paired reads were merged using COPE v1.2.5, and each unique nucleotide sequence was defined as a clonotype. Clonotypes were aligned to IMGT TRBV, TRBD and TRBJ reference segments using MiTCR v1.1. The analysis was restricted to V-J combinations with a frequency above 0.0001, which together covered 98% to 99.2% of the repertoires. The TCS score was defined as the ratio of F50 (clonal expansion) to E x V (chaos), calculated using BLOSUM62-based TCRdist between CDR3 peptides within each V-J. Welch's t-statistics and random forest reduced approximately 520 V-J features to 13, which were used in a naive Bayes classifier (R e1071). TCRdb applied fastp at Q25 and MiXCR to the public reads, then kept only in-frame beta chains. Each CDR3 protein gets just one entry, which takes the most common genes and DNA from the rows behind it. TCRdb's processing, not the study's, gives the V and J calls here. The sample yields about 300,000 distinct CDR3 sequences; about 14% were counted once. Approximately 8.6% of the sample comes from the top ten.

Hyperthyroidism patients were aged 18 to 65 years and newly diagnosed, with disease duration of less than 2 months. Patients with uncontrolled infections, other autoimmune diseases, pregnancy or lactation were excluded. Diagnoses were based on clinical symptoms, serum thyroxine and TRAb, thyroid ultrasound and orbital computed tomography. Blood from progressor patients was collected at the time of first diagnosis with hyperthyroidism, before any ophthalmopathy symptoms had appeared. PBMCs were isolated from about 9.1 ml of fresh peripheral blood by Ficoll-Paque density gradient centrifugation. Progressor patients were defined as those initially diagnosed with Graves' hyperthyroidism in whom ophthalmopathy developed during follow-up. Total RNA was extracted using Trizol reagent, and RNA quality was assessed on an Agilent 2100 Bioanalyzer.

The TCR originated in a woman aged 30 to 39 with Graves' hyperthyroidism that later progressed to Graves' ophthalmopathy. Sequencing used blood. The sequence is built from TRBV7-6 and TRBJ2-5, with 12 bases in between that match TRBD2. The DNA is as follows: TGTGCCAGCAGCTTAAGAGGGGGCGGACTAGCGGGACGCAAGGAGACCCAGTACTTC. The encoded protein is CASSLRGGGLAGRKETQYF.